The clone carrying this T cell receptor (beta chain) came up a few times. This sample stems from a study of blood T cell repertoires in COVID-19. Overall study: Sources were T cells, B-cell-depleted T cells, or PBMCs; the material itself was cDNA or gDNA.

Profiled with immunoSEQ multiplex PCR; TCRdb holds only in-frame clones, not every one. The sample contains 90,000 to 130,000 clones, about 80% of which appear only once. CDR3 size: 14 residues. V lost 2 bases and J lost 7, with 9 bases in between. CDR1 and CDR2 from the germline V gene are SGHNT and YENEEA. This clonotype was sampled from a woman older than 75 with active or convalescent COVID-19. The sample was peripheral blood. The genes are TRBV11-3 and TRBJ1-6; D is uncertain. CDR3 DNA: TGTGCCAGCAGCTTAAGAGGAGGGAATTCACCCCTCCACTTT. It specifies CASSLRGGNSPLHF.